This TCR beta chain was sequenced for a study of cytomegalovirus exposure and HLA in healthy donors. Deletions cut 2 bases from V and 4 bases from J, with 11 bases between. Germline CDR1 MNHEY, CDR2 SVGAGI. The CDR3 runs 14 residues. 60 Vbeta and 13 Jbeta primers were used in PCR. Here immunoSEQ multiplex PCR was the method, and the copy in TCRdb shows in-frame clones only, minus some. The sample yields around 200,000 clones, approximately 78% seen once. The receptor comes from a middle-aged woman in good health and CMV-seronegative. The genes are TRBV6-5 and TRBJ1-1; D ambiguous. Sequencing used PBMCs. The CDR3 DNA reads as TGTGCCAGCAGTTACAAGAGGTTTGGCACTGAAGCTTTCTTT. Translating gives CASSYKRFGTEAFF.